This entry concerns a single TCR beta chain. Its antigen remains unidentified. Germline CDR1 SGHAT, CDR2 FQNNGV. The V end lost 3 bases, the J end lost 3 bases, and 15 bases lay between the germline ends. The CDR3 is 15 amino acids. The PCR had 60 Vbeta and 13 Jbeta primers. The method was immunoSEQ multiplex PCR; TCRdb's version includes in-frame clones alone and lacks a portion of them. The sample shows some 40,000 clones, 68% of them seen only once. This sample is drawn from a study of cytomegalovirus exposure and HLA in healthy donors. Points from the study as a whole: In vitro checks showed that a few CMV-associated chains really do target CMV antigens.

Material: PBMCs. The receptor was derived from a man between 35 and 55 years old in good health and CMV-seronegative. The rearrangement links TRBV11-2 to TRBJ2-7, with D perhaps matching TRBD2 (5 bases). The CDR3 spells CASSFSTGERYEQYF. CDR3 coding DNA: TGTGCCAGCAGCTTCTCCACCGGGGAACGCTACGAGCAGTACTTC.